The 30 T cell receptor beta chains listed next were all sequenced from one sample in a study of blood T cell repertoires in COVID-19. Some clones are missing from TCRdb's copy, which holds only in-frame ones; the method was immunoSEQ multiplex PCR. Of approximately 210,000 clones listed, 80% to 90% are singletons. Sequencing was carried out using peripheral blood. The origin of the receptors is a woman in her thirties or forties with active or convalescent COVID-19.

The chain combines TRBV2 with TRBJ2-5, with TRBD2 matching 7 bases. This CDR3 has 14 amino acids. The germline V gene encodes CDR1 SNHLY and CDR2 FYNNEI. Trimming removed 6 bases from V and 3 bases from J; junction bases left unmatched: 7. CDR3 nucleotides: TGTGCCAGCAGGCGGGGGATCGAGAAAGAGACCCAGTACTTC. As protein: CASRRGIEKETQYF.

The chain uses TRBV5-4 and TRBJ2-3; 9 bases fit TRBD2. With V trimmed by 3 bases and J by 3 bases, 8 bases remained unmatched. The length of the CDR3 is 16 residues. Germline V gene sequence: CDR1 SGHNT, CDR2 YYREEE (reference sequence). The DNA for the CDR3 is TGTGCCAGCAGCTGGGGCCTAGCGGGATTAACAGATACGCAGTATTTT. Translated, it gives CASSWGLAGLTDTQYF.

The rearrangement uses TRBV12-3 or TRBV12-4 and TRBJ2-1, with no clear D. CDR3 length: 12 residues. The V end was cut by 7 bases, the J end by 8 bases, with 12 bases between. CDR3 in DNA: TGTGCCAGCAACCTAGACTTGGATGAGCAGTTCTTC. Residues: CASNLDLDEQFF.

The chain links TRBV3-1 (or the pseudogene TRBV3-2) to TRBJ1-2; a weak D match, TRBD1 (5 bases). CDR1 and CDR2 from the germline V gene are LGHDT and YNNKEL (reference sequence). V lost 0 bases to trimming and J lost 4 bases, with 12 bases between them. The CDR3 is made up of 15 amino acids. CDR3 DNA: TGTGCCAGCAGCCAAGATCCGGGGGTGGGCTATGGCTACACCTTC. Its translation is CASSQDPGVGYGYTF.

This chain links TRBV6-6 with TRBJ1-1, with D tentatively TRBD1 (5 bases). Germline lookup yields CDR1 MNHNY and CDR2 SVGAGI (reference sequence). This CDR3 has 12 amino acids. Trimming removed 6 bases from V and 0 bases from J, with 5 bases in between. The DNA for the CDR3 is TGTGCCAGCAGGGGGCTGAACACTGAAGCTTTCTTT. It specifies CASRGLNTEAFF.

The chain recombines TRBV5-1 with TRBJ1-4; 9 bases line up with TRBD1. This CDR3 has 14 residues. V shed 7 bases, J shed 5 bases, and the junction held 6 bases outside the gene matches. Germline loops: CDR1 SGHRS, CDR2 YFSETQ. CDR3: CASGAGTGNEKLFF. The CDR3 nucleotides are TGCGCCAGCGGCGCCGGGACAGGGAATGAAAAACTGTTTTTT.

The chain combines TRBV5-4 with TRBJ1-5; TRBD1 matches 9 bases. This CDR3 region has 15 residues. Germline V gene data show CDR1 as SGHNT and CDR2 as YYREEE (reference sequence). V trimming: 4 bases; J trimming: 6 bases; junction bases outside the gene matches: 8. The CDR3 nucleotides read TGTGCCAGCAGCCCGGCGTACAGGGGGCTTCAGCCCCAGCATTTT. As protein: CASSPAYRGLQPQHF.

This clone was seen a few times. This chain uses TRBV6-6 with TRBJ1-2, with a possible D match to TRBD1 (5 bases). Deletions cut 5 bases from V and 6 bases from J, with 25 bases between. The CDR3 spans 17 residues. The V gene's germline CDR1 is MNHNY and CDR2 SVGAGI (reference sequence). CDR3 in DNA: TGTGCCAGCAGTCTCTCCCGAGTTACAGGAGGGGCAGATGGCTACACCTTC. Translating it yields CASSLSRVTGGADGYTF.

The chain links TRBV11-2 to TRBJ1-1, with a tentative D call TRBD1 (5 bases). Germline V lookup: CDR1 SGHAT, CDR2 FQNNGV. CDR3 size: 15 residues. V was pared by 3 bases and J by 1 base, with 12 bases between. The CDR3 reads CASSFLAGGNTEAFF. The CDR3 bases are TGTGCCAGCAGCTTCCTAGCCGGGGGGAACACTGAAGCTTTCTTT.

The chain is built from TRBV7-8 and TRBJ1-1, with D possibly being TRBD1 (5 bases). Germline V gene sequence: CDR1 SGHVS, CDR2 FQNEAQ. With 5 bases removed from V and 6 bases from J, the gap between germline ends came to 13 bases. The length of the CDR3 is 13 residues. The CDR3, as DNA: TGTGCCAGCAGCGAAGCCGGGGGTTCTGAAGCTTTCTTT. It encodes CASSEAGGSEAFF.

This clone was observed once. V gene TRBV2 combines with J gene TRBJ1-5; D is possibly TRBD1 (6 bases). The V end lost 6 bases, the J end lost 1 base, and 13 bases lay between the germline ends. The CDR3 extends over 15 amino acids. The V gene's germline CDR1 is SNHLY and CDR2 FYNNEI. CDR3 sequence: CASSRQVQSNQPQHF. As DNA, the CDR3 is TGTGCCAGCAGCAGACAGGTCCAAAGCAATCAGCCCCAGCATTTT.

The J gene is TRBJ2-7, the V gene TRBV6-5; 7 nucleotides agree with TRBD2. With 2 bases clipped from V and 6 bases from J, the junction kept 10 bases outside the gene matches. Germline CDR1 reads MNHEY; CDR2 reads SVGAGI. This CDR3 region has 15 residues. For the CDR3, the DNA is TGTGCCAGCAGTTACACAATAACTAGCGTCGGCGAGCAGTACTTC. It translates to CASSYTITSVGEQYF.

The genes are TRBV5-1 and TRBJ2-7; a possible D gene is TRBD1 (5 bases). Germline V lookup: CDR1 SGHRS, CDR2 YFSETQ. The CDR3 has 16 amino acids. Trimming took 0 bases from V and 6 from J, leaving 19 bases between them. The CDR3 protein is CASSLALAAARGEQYF. CDR3 nucleotide sequence: TGCGCCAGCAGCTTGGCCTTGGCGGCTGCTAGGGGCGAGCAGTACTTC.

This rearrangement joins TRBV27 to TRBJ2-7; weak D call: TRBD2 (5 bases). Trimming shortened V by 2 bases and J by 5 bases, and 13 bases separated the two germline ends. The CDR3 length is 14 residues. CDR1 and CDR2 (germline): MNHEY, SMNVEV (reference sequence). CDR3 bases: TGTGCCAGCAGTTTAGTGGGAGAGCCTGACGAGCAGTACTTC. It translates to CASSLVGEPDEQYF.

The chain uses TRBV19 and TRBJ1-2; D possibly corresponds to TRBD1 (5 bases). CDR1 is LNHDA and CDR2 is SQIVND in the germline V gene (reference sequence). V lost 6 bases and J lost 4, with 18 bases in between. The CDR3 is 15 residues long. CDR3 sequence (DNA): TGTGCCAGTAGCCCGACACAGGAGTCACGCTATGGCTACACCTTC. Protein product: CASSPTQESRYGYTF.

The V call is TRBV6-5, the J call TRBJ2-4, with a tentative D call TRBD1 (6 bases). The CDR3 is made up of 16 amino acids. The germline V gene encodes CDR1 MNHEY and CDR2 SVGAGI. V lost 2 bases and J lost 1, with 12 bases in between. CDR3 sequence: CASSYVSQGAKNIQYF. The DNA for the CDR3 is TGTGCCAGCAGTTACGTCTCTCAGGGGGCCAAAAACATTCAGTACTTC.

The chain links TRBV30 to TRBJ1-6, with TRBD1 as a possible D gene (5 bases). Trimming left V 3 bases short and J 6 bases short, with 12 bases between. This CDR3 has 14 residues. CDR1 is GTSNPN and CDR2 is SVGIG in the germline V gene (reference sequence). The CDR3, as DNA: TGTGCCTGGAGGGAGGGACTGATTAATTCACCCCTCCACTTT. Translated, it gives CAWREGLINSPLHF.

V gene TRBV11-3 combines with J gene TRBJ2-7; D not certain. The ends were cut back, 0 bases at V and 3 bases at J, with 6 bases in the middle. CDR1 and CDR2 from the germline V gene are SGHNT and YENEEA. This CDR3 is 13 amino acids long. This CDR3 reads CASSLDRSYEQYF. CDR3 DNA: TGTGCCAGCAGCTTAGACAGAAGCTACGAGCAGTACTTC.

Only one count was recorded for this clone. V gene TRBV5-4 combines with J gene TRBJ2-2, with 8 bases lining up with TRBD1. Per the germline V gene, CDR1 is SGHNT and CDR2 is YYREEE (reference sequence). Germline trimming cut 2 bases from V and 3 bases from J; bases unmatched to any gene: 6. The CDR3 extends over 16 amino acids. CDR3 in amino acids: CASSFRDRKYTGELFF. The CDR3, as DNA: TGTGCCAGCAGCTTCCGGGACAGGAAATACACCGGGGAGCTGTTTTTT.

The V call is TRBV7-6, the J call TRBJ1-1; D is unresolved. The CDR3 is 13 residues long. With 1 base removed from V and 7 bases from J, the gap between germline ends came to 10 bases. Germline V CDR1 and CDR2: SGHVS, FNYEAQ. CDR3 in amino acids: CASSLDGRNEAFF. CDR3 DNA sequence: TGTGCCAGCAGCTTAGATGGGCGAAATGAAGCTTTCTTT.

The CDR3, as DNA: TGTGCCATCAGTGAGTCCCCGGGACAGCAAATTGGCAGCAATCAGCCCCAGCATTTT. Translation: CAISESPGQQIGSNQPQHF. This chain connects TRBV10-3 to TRBJ1-5; the match to TRBD1 covers 7 bases. The germline V gene encodes CDR1 ENHRY and CDR2 SYGVKD. V lost 0 bases to trimming and J lost 1 base; unmatched junction nucleotides: 12. The CDR3 is 19 amino acids.

The chain joins TRBV27 to TRBJ2-5; D uncertain. V was shortened by 5 bases and J by 11 bases, with 18 bases between the two germline ends. CDR3 length equals 13 residues. Germline loops: CDR1 MNHEY, CDR2 SMNVEV (reference sequence). The CDR3 sequence: CASSPYRMGFQYF. In DNA form, the CDR3 reads TGTGCCAGCAGTCCCTACAGAATGGGTTTTCAGTACTTC.

The chain uses TRBV5-1 and TRBJ2-1; TRBD2 matches 11 bases. V lost 1 base and J lost 6; bases outside the gene matches: 0. CDR1 is SGHRS and CDR2 is YFSETQ in the germline V gene. This CDR3 is built from 14 residues. CDR3 bases: TGCGCCAGCAGCTTGACTAGCGGGAGCAATGAGCAGTTCTTC. As protein: CASSLTSGSNEQFF.

The rearrangement uses TRBV28 and TRBJ1-4; D ambiguous. This CDR3 is 15 amino acids long. In germline, CDR1 is MDHEN, CDR2 SYDVKM. V was shortened by 10 bases and J by 7 bases, with 22 bases between the two germline ends. The CDR3 region is CATSLPVLTREKLFF. CDR3 bases: TGTGCCACCTCACTACCTGTTCTAACGCGTGAAAAACTGTTTTTT.

This chain links TRBV7-3 with TRBJ2-5; 9 bases map to TRBD1. The trim removed 5 bases at V and 1 base at J, leaving 5 bases unmatched. The CDR3 covers 15 residues. Germline CDR1 SGHTA, CDR2 FQGTGA. CDR3 in amino acids: CASSPGTGIQETQYF. CDR3 bases: TGTGCCAGCAGCCCCGGGACAGGGATCCAAGAGACCCAGTACTTC.

The rearrangement links TRBV2 to TRBJ1-2, with D possibly TRBD1 on 6 matching bases. The V end lost 7 bases, the J end lost 3 bases, and 27 bases lay between the germline ends. There are 18 residues in the CDR3. Looked up from germline, CDR1 is SNHLY and CDR2 is FYNNEI. In DNA form, the CDR3 reads TGTGCCAGCACCCCGAGGGGGACCTCAACTATATGGTACTATGGCTACACCTTC. Encoded protein: CASTPRGTSTIWYYGYTF.

This clone has only a few counts. The chain couples TRBV7-9 to TRBJ2-2, with 9 bases that match TRBD2. Germline V gene lookup returns CDR1 SEHNR and CDR2 FQNEAQ (reference sequence). This CDR3 has 17 amino acids. V gave up 5 bases and J gave up 4 bases; unmatched junction bases: 11. CDR3 sequence (DNA): TGTGCCAGCAGCAATTTACGCCGTAGCGGGGGCACCGGGGAGCTGTTTTTT. Translating it yields CASSNLRRSGGTGELFF.

This clone was seen more than once but under ten times. The chain links TRBV4-2 to TRBJ2-1; the match to TRBD2 covers 8 bases. This CDR3 has 18 amino acids. V shed 4 bases, J shed 0 bases, and the junction held 11 bases outside the gene matches. Germline V gives CDR1 LGHNA, CDR2 YNFKEQ. This CDR3 is CASSRRTLAVSSYNEQFF. The CDR3 nucleotides are TGTGCCAGCAGCCGCAGGACACTAGCGGTTTCCTCCTACAATGAGCAGTTCTTC.

Only one count was recorded for this clone. The genes are TRBV30 and TRBJ2-1; TRBD2 matches 12 bases. With V trimmed by 5 bases and J by 2 bases, 7 bases remained unmatched. The CDR3 extends over 16 amino acids. The germline gives CDR1 GTSNPN, CDR2 SVGIG (reference sequence). The CDR3 DNA sequence: TGTGCCTGGGCCCGGACTAGCGGGATGGCCTACAATGAGCAGTTCTTC. Its translation is CAWARTSGMAYNEQFF.

For the CDR3, the DNA is TGTGCCAGCAGTTACTTTAACAGGGCTGGAAACACCATATATTTT. The encoded protein is CASSYFNRAGNTIYF. The chain joins TRBV6-6 to TRBJ1-3; perhaps TRBD1 as D (6 bases). V was trimmed by 1 base and J by 2 bases, leaving 9 bases between them. The V gene's germline CDR1 is MNHNY and CDR2 SVGAGI (reference sequence). The CDR3 loop spans 15 amino acids.